This T cell receptor beta chain was identified during a study of CD8+ T cells in alopecia areata. Study-level background: Patients in the treated group were given tofacitinib by mouth, 5 to 10 mg twice a day.

As regards this clone: Its specificity is unknown.

As the sequencing template, cDNA was produced by extracting RNA and reverse transcribing it. Using immunoSEQ multiplex PCR, the repertoire was profiled, and TCRdb retains in-frame clones only, with some absent. This table has about 200,000 clones, 58% appearing once. Treatment described: oral pan-JAK inhibitor, 5-10 mg twice daily. The length of the CDR3 is 19 residues. The V gene end was trimmed by 5 bases and the J gene end by 5 bases; junction bases not matched to a gene: 16. The germline gives CDR1 LNHNV, CDR2 YYDKDF (reference sequence). Study-wide findings and caveats: Many expanded lesional clones stayed in scalp and blood while on tofacitinib. Within the top 100, expanded CD8+ clones significantly decreased with tofacitinib, as did scalp clonality. Normal scalp had lower clonality than lesional scalp, with alopecia totalis/universalis lesions showing this most strongly.

The sample was CD4+ T cells sorted from blood, taken at week 24, from a patient treated with tofacitinib. The rearrangement links TRBV15 to TRBJ2-5; 14 nucleotides line up with TRBD2. The clonotype was recovered from a human donor with alopecia areata. CDR3 sequence: CATSGRLGLAGAVRETQYF. Here the CDR3 DNA reads TGTGCCACCAGCGGCCGCCTGGGACTAGCGGGAGCAGTTCGCGAGACCCAGTACTTC.